These 18 T cell receptor beta chains were all obtained from the same sample, sequenced in a study of response to subunit inactivated influenza vaccine. TCRdb passed the RT-PCR reads through MiXCR, listing each CDR3 protein once. The data contain 250,000 to 350,000 distinct CDR3 sequences, over 20% of them singletons. Here the sequenced sample was PBMCs from blood, taken about 20 months after vaccination. The receptors shown here come from a man aged 50 to 75 who received an inactivated influenza vaccine.

The chain recombines TRBV7-9 with TRBJ1-4; the D is unclear. Germline lookup yields CDR1 SEHNR and CDR2 FQNEAQ (reference sequence). V lost 1 base and J lost 0, with 9 bases in between. This CDR3 region has 16 residues. The CDR3 region has the DNA TGTGCCAGCAGCTTAGGAGACGGCGCAACTAATGAAAAACTGTTTTTT. Translating gives CASSLGDGATNEKLFF.

This clonotype was counted at least ten times. V is TRBV11-2 and J is TRBJ1-3; TRBD1 aligns across 8 bases. Germline CDR1 is SGHAT and CDR2 is FQNNGV. This CDR3 has 16 residues. Germline trimming cut 0 bases from V and 3 bases from J; bases unmatched to any gene: 4. In DNA, the CDR3 is TGTGCCAGCAGCTTAGACCGGACAGGGCATGGAAACACCATATATTTT. Protein product: CASSLDRTGHGNTIYF.

The chain couples TRBV10-3 to TRBJ1-5, with D possibly TRBD1 on 5 matching bases. CDR3 size: 15 residues. Germline V gene sequence: CDR1 ENHRY, CDR2 SYGVKD. Trimming shortened V by 10 bases and J by 0 bases, and 16 bases separated the two germline ends. The CDR3 coding sequence is TGTGCCACCGCCTTGCACAGGAATAGCAATCAGCCCCAGCATTTT. This gives the protein CATALHRNSNQPQHF.

The chain combines TRBV20-1 with TRBJ2-5; 10 bases are a match to TRBD2. Looked up from germline, CDR1 is DFQATT and CDR2 is SNEGSKA (reference sequence). The CDR3 length is 13 residues. J gave up 3 bases and V 6 bases, and 4 bases lay outside the gene matches. The CDR3 region is CSAQLAGKETQYF. The CDR3 region has the DNA TGCAGTGCCCAACTAGCGGGGAAAGAGACCCAGTACTTC.

This clonotype was counted between two and nine times. The chain uses TRBV20-1 and TRBJ2-3; 7 bases are shared with TRBD2. The germline gives CDR1 DFQATT, CDR2 SNEGSKA (reference sequence). The junction had 11 bases not matched to a gene; V was cut back by 8 bases and J by 0 bases. The CDR3 is 15 amino acids. CDR3 DNA: TGCAGTACCCACGGGGGGAAAGCTAGCACAGATACGCAGTATTTT. This gives the protein CSTHGGKASTDTQYF.

This clonotype has ten or more counts. The chain combines TRBV12-3 or TRBV12-4 with TRBJ1-2, with D possibly matching TRBD1 (6 bases). This CDR3 contains 13 residues. V lost 8 bases to trimming and J lost 8 bases, with 18 bases between them. The CDR3 DNA is TGTGCCAGCGAGGGGGTTTTAGGGCAGGGCTACACCTTC. Protein sequence: CASEGVLGQGYTF.

The genes are TRBV4-3 and TRBJ2-5, with TRBD2 identical over 8 bases. Looked up from germline, CDR1 is LGHNA and CDR2 is YSLEER. The CDR3 spans 17 residues. V lost 0 bases and J lost 5; bases outside the gene matches: 11. Written as DNA, the CDR3 is TGCGCCAGCAGCCAAGATAAGGAGGCGGGGGGCCGGGAGACCCAGTACTTC. Protein product: CASSQDKEAGGRETQYF.

CDR3 sequence reads: CASSLGRGRRDEQYF. CDR3 DNA sequence: TGTGCCAGCAGCTTAGGAAGGGGGCGGAGGGACGAGCAGTACTTC. V usage is TRBV7-9 and J usage is TRBJ2-7, with TRBD1 as a possible D gene (7 bases). This CDR3 has 15 residues. Germline V gene sequence: CDR1 SEHNR, CDR2 FQNEAQ (reference sequence). V was pared by 1 base and J by 5 bases, with 15 bases between.

The sample holds a few counts of this clonotype. J is TRBJ1-2 and V is TRBV6-2 or TRBV6-3; D is perhaps TRBD1 (5 bases). Trimming shortened V by 6 bases and J by 0 bases, and 17 bases separated the two germline ends. The CDR3 loop spans 16 amino acids. Per the germline V gene, CDR1 is MNHEY and CDR2 is SVGEGT. DNA for the CDR3: TGTGCCAGCAGAACCTACGGGGCTGGAGCTAACTATGGCTACACCTTC. Translated, it gives CASRTYGAGANYGYTF.

This clonotype showed up many times. The chain joins TRBV7-3 to TRBJ2-1; TRBD2 matches at 11 bases. Germline V gene data show CDR1 as SGHTA and CDR2 as FQGTGA. The CDR3 extends over 16 amino acids. Unmatched junction bases numbered 9, after V lost 5 bases and J lost 6 bases. The CDR3 nucleotides are TGTGCCAGCAGCCTATCCTGGACTAGCGGGTTCAATGAGCAGTTCTTC. It translates to CASSLSWTSGFNEQFF.

The chain uses TRBV7-9 and TRBJ2-3; perhaps TRBD2 as D (6 bases). Germline loops: CDR1 SEHNR, CDR2 FQNEAQ (reference sequence). This CDR3 has 15 amino acids. V was pared by 2 bases and J by 9 bases, with 18 bases between. The chain's CDR3 is CASSLTGSGVPTQYF. CDR3 coding DNA: TGTGCCAGCAGCTTAACCGGATCGGGGGTCCCCACGCAGTATTTT.

The genes are TRBV9 and TRBJ2-1, with 10 bases that match TRBD2. This CDR3 spans 15 amino acids. Germline V gives CDR1 SGDLS, CDR2 YYNGEE. Trimming removed 3 bases from V and 8 bases from J; junction bases left unmatched: 8. This CDR3 is CASSEGPSGSHEQFF. For the CDR3, the DNA is TGTGCCAGCAGCGAGGGACCTAGCGGGAGTCATGAGCAGTTCTTC.

The genes are TRBV19 and TRBJ1-3; D is possibly TRBD1 (5 bases). CDR1 LNHDA and CDR2 SQIVND come from the germline V gene (reference sequence). There are 15 residues in the CDR3. V was cut by 5 bases and J by 2 bases, with 13 bases left in between. CDR3 coding DNA: TGTGCCAGTAGTTTGGGGGATTCTCCTGGAAACACCATATATTTT. Amino acids: CASSLGDSPGNTIYF.

The CDR3 nucleotides are TGTGCCAGCAGCTTAGCTCTGGGGGGTCAGCCCCAGCATTTT. Its protein is CASSLALGGQPQHF. The rearrangement uses TRBV7-2 and TRBJ1-5, with a possible D match to TRBD1 (5 bases). V was cut by 0 bases and J by 6 bases, with 9 bases left in between. Germline V lookup: CDR1 SGHTA, CDR2 FQGNSA. CDR3 length equals 14 residues.

This clonotype was seen more than once but under ten times. J is TRBJ1-2 and V is TRBV12-3 or TRBV12-4; D possibly corresponds to TRBD1 (5 bases). The CDR3 length is 15 residues. The V end was cut by 5 bases, the J end by 4 bases, with 17 bases between. Here the CDR3 DNA reads TGTGCCAGCAGTCCCAGGGCAGGGATGGGCTATGGCTACACCTTC. It encodes CASSPRAGMGYGYTF.

This clonotype was counted only a few times. The chain employs TRBV6-1 and TRBJ1-6; the D gene is possibly TRBD1 (5 bases). Per germline, CDR1 MNHNS and CDR2 SASEGT. The length of the CDR3 is 14 residues. Trimming removed 8 bases from V and 10 bases from J, with 18 bases in between. The CDR3 DNA sequence: TGTGCCAGCGGGATCGGGACGGCCCCCTCACCCCTCCACTTT. It specifies CASGIGTAPSPLHF.

There are a few counts of this clonotype. This sequence joins TRBV7-9 and TRBJ2-7, with 7 nucleotides matching TRBD1. This CDR3 is built from 15 residues. V dropped 3 bases and J dropped 0; count of bases not matched to a gene: 5. The germline gives CDR1 SEHNR, CDR2 FQNEAQ (reference sequence). The CDR3: CASSFDRESSYEQYF. The DNA for the CDR3 is TGTGCCAGCAGCTTCGACAGGGAAAGCTCCTACGAGCAGTACTTC.

The gene calls are TRBV6-4 and TRBJ2-1, with a possible D match to TRBD2 (5 bases). Trimming cost V 4 bases and J 6 bases, with 10 bases left between them. The CDR3 length is 13 residues. Germline CDR1 reads MRHNA; CDR2 reads SNTAGT. CDR3 coding DNA: TGTGCCAGCAGTGTCTACCGGGGCAATGAGCAGTTCTTC. It specifies CASSVYRGNEQFF.